The T cell receptor (beta chain) described here comes from a study of long-term antiretroviral therapy in people with HIV. This clone was observed a single time. There was at least one pre-ART PBMC sample for each donor, plus at least two post-ART PBMC samples. This CDR3 has 18 amino acids. J gave up 6 bases and V 0 bases, and 7 bases lay outside the gene matches. Germline CDR1 and CDR2: SGDLS and YYNGEE. Samples were assayed with immunoSEQ v3.0 at survey level. The repertoire was sequenced with immunoSEQ multiplex PCR; TCRdb's copy has only in-frame clones and lacks some. The sample shows about 30,000 clones, around 87% of them seen only once.

The clonotype originates from a woman between 18 and 29 years old with HIV. V gene TRBV9 combines with J gene TRBJ2-3; 16 positions match TRBD2. Sequencing used unsorted PBMCs, obtained 0.5 years after starting antiretroviral therapy. The DNA of the CDR3 is TGTGCCAGCAGCGTAGTGGGGACTAGCGGGAGGGCCCGGGATACGCAGTATTTT. It yields the protein CASSVVGTSGRARDTQYF.